This TCR beta chain is from a study of tissue T cells after allogeneic stem cell transplantation. Trimming removed 3 bases from V and 1 base from J, with 4 bases in between. Germline V lookup: CDR1 MSHET, CDR2 SYDVDS. The CDR3 consists of 13 residues. The method was immunoSEQ multiplex PCR; TCRdb's version includes in-frame clones alone and lacks a portion of them. Of approximately 6,200 clones in the sample, 45% to 50% were seen once. Time point in this sample: mouse harvest day 7 after allogeneic transplant. Each mouse received 10^7 T-cell-depleted marrow cells plus 10^6 splenic CD5+ T cells by tail vein. Concerning this clone: Its antigen is not identified. Gene names follow the mouse nomenclature. The CDR3 is cut off 1 residue early in the read; its end comes from the germline J gene.

Study-level results: Tissue-detected TCR repertoire was only partly captured by blood and spleen T cells. Within patients, tissue anatomy strongly shaped TCR repertoire composition.

The V and J genes are TRBV29 and TRBJ1-5; no clear D gene. The TCR sequence derives from a female BALB/c mouse given C57BL/6 T cells with graft-versus-host disease after an allogeneic hematopoietic cell transplant. Sequencing was done on a sample of skin. CDR3 DNA, as far as it was read: TGTGCTAGCAGTTTCGGCAACAACCAGGCTCCGCTT. Protein product: CASSFGNNQAPL. The complete CDR3 sequence is CASSFGNNQAPLF.